Following are 25 T cell receptor beta chains from one sample sequenced in a study of cytomegalovirus exposure and HLA in healthy donors. The PCR contained 60 Vbeta and 13 Jbeta primers. Data came from immunoSEQ multiplex PCR; TCRdb stores just in-frame clones and leaves some out. The sample has about 160,000 clones; 82% are singletons. Specimen: PBMCs. The receptor set was obtained from a girl aged 2 to 10 in good health and CMV-seropositive.

The gene calls are TRBV6-1 and TRBJ2-7; TRBD2 agrees at 14 bases. Germline CDR1 MNHNS, CDR2 SASEGT. V gave up 2 bases and J gave up 7 bases; unmatched junction bases: 16. The CDR3 loop spans 19 amino acids. This CDR3 reads CASSEWGTSGSRASGEQYF. The CDR3, as DNA: TGTGCCAGCAGTGAATGGGGGACTAGCGGGAGTAGGGCCTCGGGGGAGCAGTACTTC.

V usage is TRBV5-1 and J usage is TRBJ2-3; D gene unclear. V lost 5 bases and J lost 7, with 14 bases in between. The CDR3 extends over 13 amino acids. Germline V gene lookup returns CDR1 SGHRS and CDR2 YFSETQ. CDR3 amino acids: CASRTGERNTQYF. CDR3 in DNA: TGCGCCAGCAGGACTGGAGAGAGAAATACGCAGTATTTT.

V gene TRBV28 combines with J gene TRBJ2-5; maybe TRBD1 (6 bases). CDR3 size: 12 residues. V was pared by 6 bases and J by 8 bases, with 13 bases between. The germline CDR1 and CDR2 sequences are MDHEN and SYDVKM. The CDR3 loop reads CASSSNRETQYF. The CDR3 DNA is TGTGCCAGCAGCTCCAACAGGGAAACCCAGTACTTC.

J is TRBJ1-5 and V is TRBV19, with TRBD1 identical over 9 bases. The CDR3 covers 15 residues. CDR1 is LNHDA and CDR2 is SQIVND in the germline V gene (reference sequence). Unmatched junction bases numbered 3, after V lost 2 bases and J lost 4 bases. The CDR3 DNA is TGTGCCAGTAGTATACTGACAGGGGGTAATCAGCCCCAGCATTTT. Its protein product is CASSILTGGNQPQHF.

The chain links TRBV5-5 to TRBJ1-1; 9 bases are shared with TRBD1. The length of the CDR3 is 14 residues. Per germline, CDR1 SGHKS and CDR2 YYEKEE (reference sequence). The junction had 6 bases not matched to a gene; V was cut back by 3 bases and J by 6 bases. Here the CDR3 DNA reads TGTGCCAGCAGCTGGGACAGGGCTCTCCCTGAAGCTTTCTTT. The encoded protein is CASSWDRALPEAFF.

V gene TRBV9 combines with J gene TRBJ1-3; D is unresolved. Germline lookup yields CDR1 SGDLS and CDR2 YYNGEE. Trimming cost V 0 bases and J 4 bases, with 14 bases left between them. CDR3 length: 16 residues. CDR3 sequence: CASSVGPGGSGNTIYF. CDR3 nucleotide sequence: TGTGCCAGCAGCGTAGGTCCGGGTGGATCCGGAAACACCATATATTTT. Variable domain in full (rest from reference TRBV9 and TRBJ1-3): DSGVTQTPKHLITATGQRVTLRCSPRSGDLSVYWYQQSLDQGLQFLIQYYNGEERAKGNILERFSAQQFPDLHSELNLSSLELGDSALYFCASSVGPGGSGNTIYFGEGSWLTVV.

The V and J genes are TRBV7-6 and TRBJ1-4; 7 bases fit TRBD1. The CDR3 runs to 16 residues. Unmatched junction bases numbered 8, after V lost 1 base and J lost 6 bases. Germline loops: CDR1 SGHVS, CDR2 FNYEAQ. CDR3 sequence: CASSLVVTGDHEKLFF. The CDR3 DNA is TGTGCCAGCAGCTTAGTGGTAACAGGGGACCATGAAAAACTGTTTTTT. Drawing the rest from reference TRBV7-6 and TRBJ1-4, the complete variable domain is GAGVSQSPRYKVTKRGQDVALRCDPISGHVSLYWYRQALGQGPEFLTYFNYEAQQDKSGLPNDRFSAERPEGSISTLTIQRTEQRDSAMYRCASSLVVTGDHEKLFFGSGTQLSVL.

V usage is TRBV28 and J usage is TRBJ1-5; D is unresolved. Germline loops: CDR1 MDHEN, CDR2 SYDVKM. This CDR3 contains 14 residues. The ends were cut back, 6 bases at V and 3 bases at J, with 12 bases in the middle. CDR3 loop: CASSLTGINQPQHF. In DNA, the CDR3 is TGTGCCAGCAGCTTGACGGGGATCAATCAGCCCCAGCATTTT.

The chain is built from TRBV28 and TRBJ2-1; the match to TRBD2 covers 9 bases. Germline assignment: CDR1 MDHEN and CDR2 SYDVKM. There are 15 residues in the CDR3. Losses at the gene ends were 8 bases for V and 8 bases for J; bases not matched to a gene: 13. CDR3 DNA: TGTGCCAGCGGACAAAGACTAGCGGCCTCGGATGAGCAGTTCTTC. This sequence encodes CASGQRLAASDEQFF.

The rearrangement uses TRBV7-9 and TRBJ1-1; D is ambiguous. Germline CDR1 SEHNR, CDR2 FQNEAQ (reference sequence). Trimming left V 4 bases short and J 0 bases short, with 6 bases between. CDR3 length: 13 amino acids. The CDR3 sequence is CASSSAVNTEAFF. The CDR3 DNA reads TGTGCCAGCAGCTCCGCAGTGAACACTGAAGCTTTCTTT.

The gene calls are TRBV7-3 and TRBJ2-2; 9 bases line up with TRBD1. V was pared by 5 bases and J by 5 bases, with 6 bases of the junction left unmatched. This CDR3 has 15 amino acids. CDR1 is SGHTA, CDR2 FQGTGA, per germline. CDR3 amino acids: CASSPGTGNTGELFF. In DNA form, the CDR3 reads TGTGCCAGCAGCCCTGGGACAGGGAATACCGGGGAGCTGTTTTTT.

The V gene is TRBV30, the J gene TRBJ1-1; perhaps TRBD1 as D (5 bases). This CDR3 has 13 residues. CDR1 GTSNPN and CDR2 SVGIG come from the germline V gene (reference sequence). V was trimmed by 5 bases and J by 2 bases, leaving 12 bases between them. In DNA, the CDR3 is TGTGCCTGGGTGGGGCTGGGAAACACTGAAGCTTTCTTT. Encoded protein: CAWVGLGNTEAFF.

This clone showed up just once. This chain uses TRBV4-1 with TRBJ2-3; 12 nucleotides line up with TRBD2. Trimming cost V 4 bases and J 2 bases; bases outside gene matches: 7. From germline, CDR1 is MGHRA and CDR2 YSYEKL. This CDR3 region has 17 residues. Here the CDR3 reads CASSRWTSGKVTDTQYF. The DNA of the CDR3 is TGCGCCAGCAGCCGCTGGACTAGCGGGAAGGTCACAGATACGCAGTATTTT.

This rearrangement joins TRBV7-9 to TRBJ2-3, with TRBD1 matching 10 bases. The V gene's germline CDR1 is SEHNR and CDR2 FQNEAQ (reference sequence). The CDR3 is made up of 15 amino acids. The J segment lost 0 bases and the V segment lost 5 bases, leaving 2 bases of the junction unmatched. The CDR3: CASSRGQGSTDTQYF. For the CDR3, the DNA is TGTGCCAGCAGCAGGGGACAGGGGAGCACAGATACGCAGTATTTT.

The rearrangement uses TRBV7-3 and TRBJ2-4; possible D gene TRBD2, 6 bases. V was trimmed by 7 bases and J by 0 bases, leaving 19 bases between them. CDR3 length: 17 amino acids. Germline CDR1 SGHTA, CDR2 FQGTGA. CDR3: CASTRYPGLLAKNIQYF. The CDR3 bases are TGTGCCAGCACCCGTTATCCGGGACTGCTAGCCAAAAACATTCAGTACTTC.

The rearrangement uses TRBV6-1 and TRBJ2-1, with TRBD2 matching 8 bases. The germline CDR1 and CDR2 sequences are MNHNS and SASEGT. The CDR3 totals 15 residues. V lost 6 bases, J lost 0 bases, and 4 bases stayed unmatched. The CDR3: CASSIAGSSYNEQFF. CDR3 DNA sequence: TGTGCCAGCAGCATAGCGGGGAGCTCCTACAATGAGCAGTTCTTC.

The V and J genes are TRBV25-1 and TRBJ2-5, with D perhaps matching TRBD2 (6 bases). Germline assignment: CDR1 MGHDK and CDR2 SYGVNS. The CDR3 covers 13 residues. The germline V and J ends were trimmed by 4 bases and 9 bases, with 15 bases remaining between them. The CDR3 reads CASSGYRLGPQYF. The CDR3 DNA reads TGTGCCAGCAGTGGCTACCGACTAGGGCCCCAGTACTTC.

The rearrangement joins TRBV28 to TRBJ1-2; 7 nucleotides align to TRBD1. Germline V gives CDR1 MDHEN, CDR2 SYDVKM. This CDR3 region has 13 residues. V dropped 7 bases and J dropped 5; count of bases not matched to a gene: 7. The CDR3 region is CASITTGEYGYTF. The CDR3 nucleotides read TGTGCCAGCATCACTACAGGGGAATATGGCTACACCTTC.

V is TRBV7-8 and J is TRBJ2-5, with unresolved D. The CDR3 totals 14 residues. From germline, CDR1 is SGHVS and CDR2 FQNEAQ. V was shortened by 5 bases and J by 1 base, with 11 bases between the two germline ends. The CDR3 protein is CASSLKPFQETQYF. DNA of the CDR3: TGTGCCAGCAGCCTTAAGCCGTTCCAAGAGACCCAGTACTTC.

The chain couples TRBV30 to TRBJ2-6, with D tentatively TRBD1 (5 bases). The CDR3 runs 14 residues. Germline V lookup: CDR1 GTSNPN, CDR2 SVGIG (reference sequence). Trimming left V 2 bases short and J 4 bases short, with 9 bases between. The CDR3 DNA reads as TGTGCCTGGAGTATAGGGGCCGGGGCCAACGTCCTGACTTTC. This gives the protein CAWSIGAGANVLTF.

The chain combines TRBV7-8 with TRBJ2-1, with 14 bases aligning to TRBD2. CDR1 and CDR2 from the germline V gene are SGHVS and FQNEAQ. V dropped 4 bases and J dropped 7; count of bases not matched to a gene: 12. The CDR3 runs 18 residues. This chain's CDR3 is CASSSRRLGTSGRNEQFF. The DNA for the CDR3 is TGTGCCAGCAGCTCCCGACGGCTCGGGACTAGCGGGAGAAATGAGCAGTTCTTC.

The chain uses TRBV7-9 and TRBJ2-7, with TRBD2 identical over 7 bases. Germline CDR1 SEHNR, CDR2 FQNEAQ (reference sequence). Trimming took 1 base from V and 5 from J; bases not matched to a gene: 8. The CDR3 has 15 residues. The CDR3 loop reads CASSLGPSGVHEQYF. CDR3 nucleotides: TGTGCCAGCAGCTTAGGCCCTAGCGGAGTGCACGAGCAGTACTTC.

The rearrangement uses TRBV7-9 and TRBJ2-3, with 9 bases that match TRBD1. The CDR3 is 15 amino acids. J lost 2 bases, V lost 2 bases, and 2 bases had no gene match. Germline V CDR1 and CDR2: SEHNR, FQNEAQ (reference sequence). The CDR3 is CASSLTGGLTDTQYF. The CDR3 coding sequence is TGTGCCAGCAGCTTAACAGGGGGCCTCACAGATACGCAGTATTTT.

The V gene is TRBV27, the J gene TRBJ1-1; 10 bases map to TRBD1. The germline V gene encodes CDR1 MNHEY and CDR2 SMNVEV (reference sequence). This CDR3 has 15 residues. Trimming cost V 0 bases and J 5 bases; bases outside gene matches: 3. CDR3 sequence (DNA): TGTGCCAGCAGTTTATCGACAGGGGGCGAAACTGAAGCTTTCTTT. It specifies CASSLSTGGETEAFF.

The chain links TRBV29-1 to TRBJ1-1, with D perhaps matching TRBD1 (5 bases). The CDR3 runs to 13 residues. V lost 6 bases and J lost 2, with 13 bases in between. Germline V gene data show CDR1 as SQVTM and CDR2 as ANQGSEA. The CDR3 loop reads CSVVQGGNTEAFF. The CDR3 DNA sequence: TGCAGCGTCGTTCAGGGAGGTAACACTGAAGCTTTCTTT.